This T cell receptor (beta chain) was retrieved from a study of T cells in Graves' hyperthyroidism and ophthalmopathy. On the study more broadly: The authors collected peripheral blood at initial diagnosis, before any treatment. The study, taken as a whole, reports: Most expanded thyroid clonotypes above 0.001 recurred in blood. Ophthalmopathy onset followed model prediction by a median approximately six months.

Using RNA transcripts as the source, TCR beta CDR3 regions were amplified. The HTBI primer set served for first-round RT-PCR of the TCR CDR3. Via MiXCR, TCRdb re-called the multiplex PCR reads, giving one row per CDR3 protein. The profile shows roughly 640,000 distinct CDR3 sequences, more than 15% of them singletons. This clonotype was observed at least ten times. Its antigen is as yet unknown. Orbital computed tomography, thyroid ultrasound, serum thyroxine and TRAb, and clinical symptoms together informed the diagnoses. The sequence was obtained from a woman aged 40 to 50 with Graves' ophthalmopathy. The specimen sequenced was blood.

The CDR3 protein is CASTNSNEQFF. The CDR3 DNA reads as TGTGCCAGCACGAATAGCAATGAGCAGTTCTTC. The chain is built from TRBV2 and TRBJ2-1; no clear D. The CDR3 extends over 11 amino acids. Germline lookup yields CDR1 SNHLY and CDR2 FYNNEI. The germline V and J ends were trimmed by 7 bases and 6 bases, with 7 bases remaining between them.